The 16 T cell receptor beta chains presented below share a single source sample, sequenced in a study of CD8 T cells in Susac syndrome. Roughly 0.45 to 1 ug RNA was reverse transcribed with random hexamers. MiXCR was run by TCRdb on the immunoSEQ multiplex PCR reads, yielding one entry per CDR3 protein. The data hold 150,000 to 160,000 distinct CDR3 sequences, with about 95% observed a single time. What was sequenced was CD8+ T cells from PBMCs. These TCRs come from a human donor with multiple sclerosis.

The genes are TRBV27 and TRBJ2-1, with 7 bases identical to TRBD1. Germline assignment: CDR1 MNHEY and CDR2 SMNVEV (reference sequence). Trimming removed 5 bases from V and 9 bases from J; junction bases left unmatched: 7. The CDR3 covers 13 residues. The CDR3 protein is CASSPTGLGEQFF. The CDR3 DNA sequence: TGTGCCAGCAGTCCGACAGGGTTGGGTGAGCAGTTCTTC.

The CDR3, as DNA: TGTGCCAGCAGCTTGGGGACAGGTGAGGGGCAGCCCCAGCATTTT. Amino acids: CASSLGTGEGQPQHF. V and J are TRBV5-8 and TRBJ1-5; TRBD1 aligns across 7 bases. With 0 bases clipped from V and 7 bases from J, the junction kept 7 bases outside the gene matches. This CDR3 has 15 residues. Germline CDR1 is SGHTS and CDR2 is YDEGEE. Together with reference TRBV5-8 and TRBJ1-5, the CDR3 gives the full variable domain: EAGVTQSPTHLIKTRGQQATLRCSPISGHTSVYWYQQALGLGLQFLLWYDEGEERNRGNFPPRFSGRQFPNYSSELNVNALELEDSALYLCASSLGTGEGQPQHFGDGTRLSIL.

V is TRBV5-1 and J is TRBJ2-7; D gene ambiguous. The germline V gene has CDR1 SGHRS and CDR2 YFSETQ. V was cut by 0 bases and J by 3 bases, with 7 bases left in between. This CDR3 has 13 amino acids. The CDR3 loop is CASSLGPYYEQYF. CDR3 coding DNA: TGCGCCAGCAGCTTGGGCCCTTACTACGAGCAGTACTTC. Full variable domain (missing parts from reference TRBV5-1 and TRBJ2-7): KAGVTQTPRYLIKTRGQQVTLSCSPISGHRSVSWYQQTPGQGLQFLFEYFSETQRNKGNFPGRFSGRQFSNSRSEMNVSTLELGDSALYLCASSLGPYYEQYFGPGTRLTVT.

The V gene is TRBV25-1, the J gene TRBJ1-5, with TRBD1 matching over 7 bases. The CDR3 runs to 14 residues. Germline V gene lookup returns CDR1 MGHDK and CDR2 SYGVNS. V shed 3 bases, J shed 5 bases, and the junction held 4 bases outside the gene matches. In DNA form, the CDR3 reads TGTGCCAGCAGTGAGGACAGGTTTTATCAGCCCCAGCATTTT. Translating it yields CASSEDRFYQPQHF.

CDR3 loop: CASLGSWGDEQFF. The CDR3 nucleotides are TGTGCCAGCTTGGGTTCCTGGGGCGATGAGCAGTTCTTC. This chain connects TRBV6-2 or TRBV6-3 to TRBJ2-1; a weak D match, TRBD1 (5 bases). The germline V gene has CDR1 MNHEY and CDR2 SVGEGT. The CDR3 runs 13 residues. V was shortened by 8 bases and J by 8 bases, with 16 bases between the two germline ends.

In nucleotides, the CDR3 is TGTGCCAGCAGTGGACAGGAGAACACAGATACGCAGTATTTT. Protein: CASSGQENTDTQYF. This chain uses TRBV3-1 with TRBJ2-3; 7 bases line up with TRBD1. The CDR3 has 14 residues. Germline CDR1 reads LGHDT; CDR2 reads YNNKEL (reference sequence). J gave up 2 bases and V 6 bases, and 5 bases lay outside the gene matches.

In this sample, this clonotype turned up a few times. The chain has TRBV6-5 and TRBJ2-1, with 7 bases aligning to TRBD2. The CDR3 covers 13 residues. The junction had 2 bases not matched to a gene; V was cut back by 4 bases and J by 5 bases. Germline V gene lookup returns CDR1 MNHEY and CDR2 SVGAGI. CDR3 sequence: CASSLGGDNEQFF. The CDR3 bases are TGTGCCAGCAGTTTGGGAGGGGACAATGAGCAGTTCTTC.

The CDR3 reads CASSPRDNYGYTF. CDR3 DNA: TGTGCCAGCAGCCCTCGCGACAACTATGGCTACACCTTC. The chain combines TRBV3-1 with TRBJ1-2; D is unresolved. CDR1 is LGHDT and CDR2 is YNNKEL in the germline V gene (reference sequence). V was clipped by 4 bases and J by 2 bases, with 8 bases between them. The CDR3 is 13 residues long.

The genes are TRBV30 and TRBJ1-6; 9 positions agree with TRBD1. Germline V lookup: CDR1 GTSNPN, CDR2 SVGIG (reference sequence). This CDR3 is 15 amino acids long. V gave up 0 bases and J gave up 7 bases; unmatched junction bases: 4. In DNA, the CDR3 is TGTGCCTGGAGTGTGGGGGACAGGGTCAATTCACCCCTCCACTTT. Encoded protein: CAWSVGDRVNSPLHF.

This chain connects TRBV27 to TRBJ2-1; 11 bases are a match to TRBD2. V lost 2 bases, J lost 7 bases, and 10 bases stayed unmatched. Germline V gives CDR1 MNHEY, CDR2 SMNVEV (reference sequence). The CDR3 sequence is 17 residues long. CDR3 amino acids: CASSLTPTSGGGNEQFF. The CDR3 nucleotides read TGTGCCAGCAGTTTAACCCCAACTAGCGGGGGAGGAAATGAGCAGTTCTTC.

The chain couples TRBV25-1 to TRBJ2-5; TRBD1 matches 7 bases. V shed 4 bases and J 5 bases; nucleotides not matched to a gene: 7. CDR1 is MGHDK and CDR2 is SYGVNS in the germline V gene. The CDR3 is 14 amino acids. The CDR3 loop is CASSGDRAWETQYF. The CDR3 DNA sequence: TGTGCCAGCAGTGGAGACAGGGCTTGGGAGACCCAGTACTTC.

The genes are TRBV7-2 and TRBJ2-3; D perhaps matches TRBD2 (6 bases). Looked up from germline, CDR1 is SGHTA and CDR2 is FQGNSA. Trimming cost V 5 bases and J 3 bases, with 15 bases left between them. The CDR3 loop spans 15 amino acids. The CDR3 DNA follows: TGTGCCAGCAGCGCGGGGCCCGAGGGGACAGATACGCAGTATTTT. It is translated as CASSAGPEGTDTQYF.

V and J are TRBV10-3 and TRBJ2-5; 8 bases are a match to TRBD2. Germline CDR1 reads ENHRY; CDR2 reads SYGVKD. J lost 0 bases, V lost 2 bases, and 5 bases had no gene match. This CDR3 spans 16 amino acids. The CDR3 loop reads CAISELAGGNQETQYF. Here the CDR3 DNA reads TGTGCCATCAGTGAGCTGGCGGGGGGAAACCAAGAGACCCAGTACTTC.

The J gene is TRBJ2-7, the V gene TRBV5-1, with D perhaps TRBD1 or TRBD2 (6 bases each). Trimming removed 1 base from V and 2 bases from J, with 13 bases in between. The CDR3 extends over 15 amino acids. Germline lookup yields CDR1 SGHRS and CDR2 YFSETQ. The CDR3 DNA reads TGCGCCAGCAGCTTGCGGGGGACACTAGCCTACGAGCAGTACTTC. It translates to CASSLRGTLAYEQYF.

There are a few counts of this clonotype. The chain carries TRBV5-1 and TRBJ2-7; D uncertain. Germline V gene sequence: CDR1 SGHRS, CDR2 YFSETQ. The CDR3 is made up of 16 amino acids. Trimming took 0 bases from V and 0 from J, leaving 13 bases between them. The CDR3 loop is CASSLGFGQLSYEQYF. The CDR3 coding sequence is TGCGCCAGCAGCTTGGGGTTCGGCCAGCTCTCCTACGAGCAGTACTTC.

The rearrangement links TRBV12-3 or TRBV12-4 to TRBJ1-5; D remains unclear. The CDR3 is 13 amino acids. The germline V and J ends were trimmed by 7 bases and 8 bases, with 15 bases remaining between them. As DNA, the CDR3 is TGTGCCAGCACCGCGGAAATGCATAAGCCCCAGCATTTT. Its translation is CASTAEMHKPQHF.